These T cell receptor beta chains were read from a single sample in a study of shared clonotypes between healthy human individuals. Using immunoSEQ multiplex PCR, the repertoire was profiled, and TCRdb retains in-frame clones only, with some absent. The sample has millions of clones; under 95% are singletons. Source material: naive CD8+ T cells from PBMCs. Every receptor here comes from a man aged 18 to 29 in good health. Some clones in this sample may be carry-over from other donors' samples. The CDR3 runs from the conserved cysteine through the conserved F or W. A D gene is named only where the DNA matches it firmly. Only part of the rows carry a size: once, few, many, or a class if the clone is expanded.

d_call j_call clone_size v_call cdr3_nt cdr3_aa
TRBD1 TRBJ1-2 once TRBV28 TGTGCCAGCGTGGACCACAGGGGGTTCTATGGCTACACCTTC CASVDHRGFYGYTF
- TRBJ2-7 - TRBV28 TGTGCCAGCAGTCAGGGTGCGGGGCTCTACGAGCAGTACTTC CASSQGAGLYEQYF
TRBD1 TRBJ1-1 - TRBV5-1 TGCGCCAGCAGCTTACAGGGGACGACTTTCTTT CASSLQGTTFF
TRBD2 TRBJ2-1 once TRBV9 TGTGCCAGCAGCGTGTCTAGCGGGAGGGGCTTGTGGAATGAGCAGTTCTTC CASSVSSGRGLWNEQFF
TRBD2 TRBJ2-3 - TRBV6-5 TGTGCCAGCAGTTCAAGGACTAGCGTCACAGATACGCAGTATTTT CASSSRTSVTDTQYF
- TRBJ1-1 - TRBV19 TGTGCCAGTAGTATCTGGACACGGAACACTGAAGCTTTCTTT CASSIWTRNTEAFF
- TRBJ1-1 - TRBV9 TGTGCCAGCAGCTTAGTCAGGGTAGGACCGAACACTGAAGCTTTCTTT CASSLVRVGPNTEAFF
TRBD2 TRBJ2-1 - TRBV7-9 TGTGCCAGCAGCCTACGACTAGATGGGGGACTAGCCACGTTCTTC CASSLRLDGGLATFF
TRBD2 TRBJ2-1 - TRBV28 TGTGCCAGCAGTTTTCTAGCGGGAGCTTTCAATGAGCAGTTCTTC CASSFLAGAFNEQFF
TRBD2 TRBJ2-7 - TRBV9 TGTGCCAGCAGCGTAGCGGCTAGCGGTTCCTACGAGCAGTACTTC CASSVAASGSYEQYF
TRBD1 TRBJ1-1 - TRBV7-9 TGTGCCAGCAGCTCCGGGACAGGGGGCTGGGACACTGAAGCTTTCTTT CASSSGTGGWDTEAFF
- TRBJ2-2 - TRBV9 TGTGCCAGCAGCGCCTACAGGGAAGTGAACACCGGGGAGCTGTTTTTT CASSAYREVNTGELFF
- TRBJ2-7 - TRBV7-9 TGTGCCAGCAGCTTACCGCAGAACTACGAGCAGTACTTC CASSLPQNYEQYF
- TRBJ1-2 once TRBV14 TGTGCCAGCAGCCTGACTGCTAAGGGGCTCTATGGCTACACCTTC CASSLTAKGLYGYTF
- TRBJ1-2 - TRBV7-9 TGTGCCAGCAGCTTAGCATCACCGTTTAGCTATGGCTACACCTTC CASSLASPFSYGYTF
- TRBJ1-6 - TRBV13 TGTGCCAGCAGCTCCCACAGAAATTCACCCCTCCACTTT CASSSHRNSPLHF
TRBD2 TRBJ2-5 - TRBV9 TGTGCCAGCGGGGTGACTAGCGGGAGGATGGAGACCCAGTACTTC CASGVTSGRMETQYF
TRBD2 TRBJ2-7 - TRBV2 TGTGCCAGCAGTGAAGGCGCCGTTGTAGCGGGAGTCTACGAGCAGTACTTC CASSEGAVVAGVYEQYF
TRBD2 TRBJ2-7 - TRBV2 TGTGCCAGAACCTTTCTGACTAGCGGAGTCTACGAGCAGTACTTC CARTFLTSGVYEQYF
- TRBJ2-1 - TRBV4-1 TGCGCCAGCAGCCAGGAACTCGGGACCCAAGGGAATGAGCAGTTCTTC CASSQELGTQGNEQFF
TRBD1 TRBJ2-7 - TRBV5-6 TGTGCCAGCAGCCATCTTACAGGGGACCCCTACGAGCAGTACTTC CASSHLTGDPYEQYF
TRBD1 TRBJ1-5 - TRBV28 TGTGCCAGCAGTTTAAGGACAGGGAATCAGCCCCAGCATTTT CASSLRTGNQPQHF
- TRBJ1-3 - TRBV19 TGTGCCAGTACCTGGAGGGCCTCGGGTGGAAACACCATATATTTT CASTWRASGGNTIYF